Each of the 28 T cell receptor beta chains below was sequenced from the same sample in a study of T cells in localized non-small cell lung cancer. Method: immunoSEQ multiplex PCR; TCRdb's copy keeps in-frame clones and lacks some. The sample holds about 78,000 clones, about four fifths seen once. The specimen was peripheral blood, collected before any cancer treatment. The origin of the receptors is a man aged 40 to 70 with stage I lung adenocarcinoma.

This sequence joins TRBV2 and TRBJ1-1; TRBD1 matches at 9 bases. CDR3 length: 16 amino acids. V was clipped by 5 bases and J by 5 bases; unmatched bases: 12. Germline V lookup: CDR1 SNHLY, CDR2 FYNNEI. The DNA of the CDR3 is TGTGCCAGCAGTCCGGGACAGGGTTATAGTAGGACTGAAGCTTTCTTT. This gives the protein CASSPGQGYSRTEAFF.

The V gene is TRBV7-2, the J gene TRBJ2-7, with D unresolved. V dropped 3 bases and J dropped 1 base, with 7 bases sitting between them. The V gene's germline CDR1 is SGHTA and CDR2 FQGNSA. CDR3 size: 13 residues. The CDR3 region is CASSFGRSYEQYF. CDR3 sequence (DNA): TGTGCCAGCAGCTTCGGCCGATCCTACGAGCAGTACTTC.

This clone has only one observation. This sequence joins TRBV6-5 and TRBJ2-7; unclear D gene. V was clipped by 5 bases and J by 1 base, with 12 bases between them. Germline CDR1 and CDR2: MNHEY and SVGAGI. This CDR3 region has 14 residues. This CDR3 reads CASSLLRDSYEQYF. CDR3 DNA sequence: TGTGCCAGCAGTCTACTGCGCGATTCCTACGAGCAGTACTTC.

This chain links TRBV19 with TRBJ2-1, with TRBD2 matching 10 bases. J lost 8 bases, V lost 7 bases, and 11 bases had no gene match. The CDR3 has 15 residues. From germline, CDR1 is LNHDA and CDR2 SQIVND (reference sequence). CDR3 loop: CASKGLAGDDHEQFF. CDR3 sequence (DNA): TGTGCCAGTAAGGGCCTAGCGGGAGATGACCATGAGCAGTTCTTC.

This clone has a handful of counts. The V and J genes are TRBV27 and TRBJ1-1, with unresolved D. V was pared by 4 bases and J by 3 bases, with 15 bases between. CDR3 length: 15 residues. The germline gives CDR1 MNHEY, CDR2 SMNVEV (reference sequence). The CDR3 bases are TGTGCCAGCAGTTGGACCCCGGGTCTGGACACTGAAGCTTTCTTT. Translating it yields CASSWTPGLDTEAFF.

The sample holds a few counts of this clone. This chain uses TRBV7-6 with TRBJ2-3, with TRBD2 identical over 10 bases. With 5 bases clipped from V and 4 bases from J, the junction kept 9 bases outside the gene matches. From germline, CDR1 is SGHVS and CDR2 FNYEAQ. The CDR3 length is 16 residues. The DNA for the CDR3 is TGTGCCAGCAGCGGACGCCTAGCGGGAGTACCAGATACGCAGTATTTT. Its translation is CASSGRLAGVPDTQYF.

This chain uses TRBV29-1 with TRBJ1-2; 7 bases are shared with TRBD1. The germline CDR1 and CDR2 sequences are SQVTM and ANQGSEA. The CDR3 covers 12 residues. J lost 6 bases, V lost 1 base, and 2 bases had no gene match. CDR3 residues: CSVEGQGHGYTF. The CDR3 region has the DNA TGCAGCGTTGAAGGACAGGGTCATGGCTACACCTTC.

The chain uses TRBV7-3 and TRBJ2-4; a weak D match, TRBD2 (6 bases). The V end lost 5 bases, the J end lost 9 bases, and 14 bases lay between the germline ends. CDR1 is SGHTA, CDR2 FQGTGA, per germline. This CDR3 spans 13 amino acids. Here the CDR3 DNA reads TGTGCCAGCAGCCCGGGGAGGCGGGGCATTCAGTACTTC. Amino acid sequence: CASSPGRRGIQYF. Complete variable domain (other parts from reference TRBV7-3 and TRBJ2-4): GAGVSQTPSNKVTEKGKYVELRCDPISGHTALYWYRQSLGQGPEFLIYFQGTGAADDSGLPNDRFFAVRPEGSVSTLKIQRTERGDSAVYLCASSPGRRGIQYFGAGTRLSVL.

V usage is TRBV6-1 and J usage is TRBJ2-3; D uncertain. Per germline, CDR1 MNHNS and CDR2 SASEGT. CDR3 length: 13 amino acids. The V and J ends lost 1 base and 4 bases respectively, with 6 bases between them. This CDR3 is CASSEEVPDTQYF. The CDR3 bases are TGTGCCAGCAGTGAAGAGGTCCCAGATACGCAGTATTTT.

This sequence joins TRBV4-1 and TRBJ1-1, with D possibly matching TRBD1 (5 bases). The germline gives CDR1 MGHRA, CDR2 YSYEKL. The V end was cut by 3 bases, the J end by 7 bases, with 15 bases between. The CDR3 extends over 14 amino acids. CDR3 sequence reads: CASSHPRGGNEAFF. CDR3 in DNA: TGCGCCAGCAGCCACCCTAGGGGAGGGAATGAAGCTTTCTTT.

This clone was recorded a few times. The chain has TRBV4-3 and TRBJ1-4, with D hard to call. Germline V gives CDR1 LGHNA, CDR2 YSLEER. With 4 bases removed from V and 6 bases from J, the gap between germline ends came to 9 bases. The CDR3 has 13 amino acids. The CDR3 DNA sequence: TGCGCCAGCAGCCTACAGAATGATGAAAAACTGTTTTTT. It codes for CASSLQNDEKLFF.

This clone was seen just once. The chain uses TRBV7-2 and TRBJ2-3, with unresolved D. V lost 5 bases and J lost 4, with 10 bases in between. The CDR3 length is 13 residues. From germline, CDR1 is SGHTA and CDR2 FQGNSA. CDR3 sequence reads: CASSPFRSDTQYF. The CDR3 DNA follows: TGTGCCAGCAGCCCTTTCCGGTCAGATACGCAGTATTTT. Based on the CDR3 plus reference TRBV7-2 and TRBJ2-3, the full variable domain is GAGVSQSPSNKVTEKGKDVELRCDPISGHTALYWYRQSLGQGLEFLIYFQGNSAPDKSGLPSDRFSAERTGGSVSTLTIQRTQQEDSAVYLCASSPFRSDTQYFGPGTRLTVL.

This clone came up a few times. V gene TRBV2 combines with J gene TRBJ2-2, with TRBD2 matching 15 bases. In germline, CDR1 is SNHLY, CDR2 FYNNEI. V dropped 7 bases and J dropped 4; count of bases not matched to a gene: 16. This CDR3 is built from 20 residues. CDR3 sequence reads: CASIRGGLAGGPGSTGELFF. The CDR3 DNA is TGTGCCAGCATCCGAGGAGGACTAGCGGGAGGGCCAGGTAGCACCGGGGAGCTGTTTTTT.

The rearrangement joins TRBV5-1 to TRBJ2-3, with TRBD2 matching over 14 bases. Germline V lookup: CDR1 SGHRS, CDR2 YFSETQ. Trimming at V came to 4 bases and at J to 10 bases, leaving 17 bases not matched to a gene. This CDR3 has 18 residues. In DNA form, the CDR3 reads TGCGCCAGCAGCCGGACTAGCGGGGGGCCGGGGAGTGGGGATGCGCAGTATTTT. This gives the protein CASSRTSGGPGSGDAQYF.

The gene calls are TRBV5-4 and TRBJ1-4; D gene ambiguous. There are 17 residues in the CDR3. V was cut by 2 bases and J by 0 bases, with 14 bases left in between. Germline-derived CDR1 and CDR2 are SGHNT and YYREEE (reference sequence). This chain's CDR3 is CASSLNGIYPTNEKLFF. For the CDR3, the DNA is TGTGCCAGCAGCTTAAACGGAATTTATCCAACTAATGAAAAACTGTTTTTT.

This CDR3 is CASSLGGKGAMNTEAFF. CDR3 bases: TGCGCCAGCAGCTTGGGAGGGAAAGGGGCCATGAACACTGAAGCTTTCTTT. The chain combines TRBV5-1 with TRBJ1-1, with D perhaps TRBD1 (5 bases). V was clipped by 0 bases and J by 0 bases, with 15 bases between them. Germline V CDR1 and CDR2: SGHRS, YFSETQ. The CDR3 is made up of 17 amino acids. The full variable domain, with the rest looked up from reference TRBV5-1 and TRBJ1-1, is KAGVTQTPRYLIKTRGQQVTLSCSPISGHRSVSWYQQTPGQGLQFLFEYFSETQRNKGNFPGRFSGRQFSNSRSEMNVSTLELGDSALYLCASSLGGKGAMNTEAFFGQGTRLTVV.

The rearrangement links TRBV29-1 to TRBJ2-2, with D uncertain. CDR3 size: 12 residues. With 4 bases removed from V and 1 base from J, the gap between germline ends came to 4 bases. Germline V gene lookup returns CDR1 SQVTM and CDR2 ANQGSEA. The CDR3 bases are TGCAGCGTTGTTCTGAACACCGGGGAGCTGTTTTTT. Translating it yields CSVVLNTGELFF.

This chain connects TRBV7-4 to TRBJ2-7; TRBD2 might be the D (5 bases). The CDR3 sequence is 16 residues long. Germline CDR1 SGHVT, CDR2 SQSDAQ. V lost 4 bases to trimming and J lost 3 bases, with 19 bases between them. The CDR3 nucleotides are TGTGCCAGCAGCTCTGGGAGAGCAGACTACCTCTACGAGCAGTACTTC. Its protein product is CASSSGRADYLYEQYF.

To note about this clone: One end of the junction does not line up with germline, which may come from a read error. V and J are TRBV5-1 and TRBJ1-2; no definite D call. CDR3 length: 14 residues. Germline CDR1 and CDR2: SGHRS and YFSETQ. The CDR3 sequence: CASSSGWRSYDYTF. The CDR3 DNA is TGCGCCAGCAGCTCTGGGTGGCGGTCCTATGACTACACCTTC.

A single count supports this clone. The rearrangement uses TRBV27 and TRBJ1-2; 10 nucleotides line up with TRBD1. There are 14 residues in the CDR3. Germline loops: CDR1 MNHEY, CDR2 SMNVEV (reference sequence). V lost 6 bases to trimming and J lost 6 bases; unmatched junction nucleotides: 7. CDR3 residues: CASRTGGASDGYTF. DNA for the CDR3: TGTGCCAGCAGGACAGGGGGCGCCTCCGATGGCTACACCTTC.

This sequence joins TRBV7-9 and TRBJ2-2, with D perhaps matching TRBD1 (6 bases). Germline CDR1 is SEHNR and CDR2 is FQNEAQ (reference sequence). The CDR3 extends over 14 amino acids. Trimming took 5 bases from V and 4 from J, leaving 11 bases between them. This CDR3 reads CASSDGGLTGELFF. The CDR3 nucleotides are TGTGCCAGCAGCGATGGGGGCCTCACCGGGGAGCTGTTTTTT.

The gene calls are TRBV13 and TRBJ1-6, with D perhaps matching TRBD1 (5 bases). The CDR3 runs 15 residues. Germline CDR1 is PRHDT and CDR2 is FYEKMQ (reference sequence). Trimming pared 5 bases from V and 12 bases from J, leaving 20 bases between. In nucleotides, the CDR3 is TGTGCCAGCAGCCTGGGGGGGGATTACGGACGACCCCTCCACTTT. It is translated as CASSLGGDYGRPLHF.

This clone was seen only a few times. The chain uses TRBV4-1 and TRBJ1-1; tentative D call: TRBD1 (6 bases). Germline lookup yields CDR1 MGHRA and CDR2 YSYEKL. Trimming left V 2 bases short and J 1 base short, with 8 bases between. This CDR3 region has 14 residues. CDR3 residues: CASSQSQGNTEAFF. The CDR3, as DNA: TGCGCCAGCAGCCAATCACAGGGGAACACTGAAGCTTTCTTT.

The rearrangement uses TRBV19 and TRBJ1-5; tentatively, D is TRBD1 (5 bases). The CDR3 loop spans 13 amino acids. In germline, CDR1 is LNHDA, CDR2 SQIVND (reference sequence). The V end lost 5 bases, the J end lost 6 bases, and 11 bases lay between the germline ends. The chain's CDR3 is CASSRGVGQPQHF. The CDR3 DNA is TGTGCCAGTAGTCGGGGGGTCGGTCAGCCCCAGCATTTT.

This clone was detected once. Germline is not matched at one junction end, which may reflect a read error. The rearrangement links TRBV7-7 to TRBJ2-5, with 12 bases lining up with TRBD2. The CDR3 sequence is 14 residues long. Germline V lookup: CDR1 SSHAT, CDR2 FNYEAQ (reference sequence). The CDR3 protein is CASSETSGSGTQYF. In DNA, the CDR3 is TGTGCTAGCAGCGAGACTAGCGGGAGTGGGACCCAGTACTTC.

This chain connects TRBV15 to TRBJ1-1; D might be TRBD1 (5 bases). Between the trimmed V and J ends, which lost 5 bases and 2 bases, there was a span of 15 bases. The CDR3 runs to 15 residues. CDR1 and CDR2 from the germline V gene are LNHNV and YYDKDF (reference sequence). The CDR3 loop reads CATSGIDRTNTEAFF. CDR3 DNA sequence: TGTGCCACCAGCGGGATCGACAGAACCAACACTGAAGCTTTCTTT.

This clone is labeled large (0.1 to 1%). The sample contains more than one DNA sequence encoding this CDR3. The chain couples TRBV14 to TRBJ1-1; 8 nucleotides align to TRBD1. The CDR3 has 15 residues. Germline values: CDR1 SGHDN, CDR2 FVKESK. V lost 3 bases, J lost 1 base, and 4 bases stayed unmatched. The CDR3 DNA follows: TGTGCCAGCAGCCAGCGGACAGGGTGGAACACTGAAGCTTTCTTT. Translating gives CASSQRTGWNTEAFF.

V gene TRBV6-6 combines with J gene TRBJ1-1; no firm D call. Germline CDR1 is MNHNY and CDR2 is SVGAGI (reference sequence). V lost 2 bases and J 0 bases, leaving 7 bases between the germline ends. The CDR3 has 14 residues. CDR3 DNA: TGTGCCAGCAGTTACGAGGCCATGAACACTGAAGCTTTCTTT. Translating it yields CASSYEAMNTEAFF.